This is a list of T cell receptor beta chains from one sample in a study of radiotherapy plus CTLA-4 blockade in lung cancer. Clones were sequenced by immunoSEQ multiplex PCR, and TCRdb holds only the in-frame ones, with some missing. The sample lists tens of thousands of clones, roughly 80% occurring once. The source was peripheral blood, collected from a patient treated with radiotherapy plus ipilimumab. The receptors stem from a human donor with non-small cell lung cancer who had a complete response to radiotherapy plus ipilimumab. The CDR3 runs from the conserved cysteine through the conserved F or W. The D gene is left open where the match is weak. Size is omitted from some rows. Given values are once, few, many or a class for expanded clones.

.,TRBV9,.,TRBJ2-6,CASSVAPSSGANVLTF,TGTGCCAGCAGCGTAGCCCCCAGCTCTGGGGCCAACGTCCTGACTTTC
.,TRBV5-4,.,TRBJ2-1,CASSPPVQGDEQFF,TGTGCCAGCAGCCCCCCCGTGCAGGGCGATGAGCAGTTCTTC
.,TRBV7-8,.,TRBJ1-1,CASSLQHNTEAFF,TGTGCCAGCAGCTTACAACACAACACTGAAGCTTTCTTT
.,TRBV29-1,.,TRBJ1-2,CSATVNYGYTF,TGCAGCGCGACAGTTAACTATGGCTACACCTTC
.,TRBV5-6,.,TRBJ1-2,CASSSEIIFLSGFYGYTF,TGTGCCAGCAGCTCCGAAATCATATTTCTATCGGGTTTCTATGGCTACACCTTC
.,TRBV2,few,TRBJ1-5,CASSGDVGKGQPQHF,TGTGCCAGCAGTGGGGACGTCGGCAAAGGACAGCCCCAGCATTTT
.,TRBV12-5,.,TRBJ2-1,CASGLMTGSYNEQFF,TGTGCTAGTGGTTTGATGACGGGCTCCTACAATGAGCAGTTCTTC
.,TRBV5-1,.,TRBJ2-1,CASTSGSSYNEQFF,TGCGCCAGCACCAGCGGAAGCTCCTACAATGAGCAGTTCTTC
.,TRBV7-9,.,TRBJ1-4,CASSLGGASSEKLFF,TGTGCCAGCAGCTTAGGCGGGGCTTCAAGTGAAAAACTGTTTTTT
.,TRBV28,.,TRBJ1-5,CASSYGRGAQHF,TGTGCCAGCAGTTACGGTCGAGGGGCCCAGCATTTT
TRBD1,TRBV7-8,.,TRBJ1-5,CASSPQGGQPQHF,TGTGCCAGCAGCCCTCAAGGGGGCCAGCCCCAGCATTTT
.,TRBV2,.,TRBJ1-5,CASNNRDEQPQHF,TGTGCCAGCAACAACAGGGATGAACAGCCCCAGCATTTT
.,TRBV28,.,TRBJ1-2,CASSLYNYGYTF,TGTGCCAGCAGTTTATATAACTATGGCTACACCTTC
TRBD1,TRBV19,few,TRBJ1-6,CASSIGQGESPLHF,TGTGCCAGTAGTATAGGACAGGGTGAATCACCCCTCCACTTT
.,TRBV6-5,once,TRBJ1-1,CASSGVGNTEAFF,TGTGCCAGCAGTGGTGTGGGGAACACTGAAGCTTTCTTT
.,TRBV7-9,.,TRBJ2-1,CASSLRSGDPRSERYEQFF,TGTGCCAGCAGCTTAAGATCGGGGGATCCCCGCTCAGAGCGTTATGAGCAGTTCTTC
.,TRBV29-1,.,TRBJ1-1,CSALPTQGIATEAFF,TGCAGCGCCCTTCCTACCCAGGGCATAGCCACTGAAGCTTTCTTT
.,TRBV7-9,.,TRBJ1-1,CASSPVAGPEAFF,TGTGCCAGCAGCCCGGTTGCAGGGCCTGAAGCTTTCTTT
TRBD2,TRBV11-2,once,TRBJ2-3,CASSDGTTHSTDTQYF,TGTGCCAGCAGCGACGGGACTACCCATAGCACAGATACGCAGTATTTT
.,TRBV10-2,.,TRBJ1-2,CASSEGGTRTF,TGCGCCAGCAGTGAGGGCGGGACAAGGACCTTC
.,TRBV7-2,.,TRBJ1-2,CASSLARNNYGYTF,TGTGCCAGCAGCTTAGCACGGAATAACTATGGCTACACCTTC
.,TRBV10-2,few,TRBJ1-1,CASTPGGTNTEAFF,TGCGCCAGCACCCCCGGGGGAACGAACACTGAAGCTTTCTTT
.,TRBV7-2,few,TRBJ1-5,CASSFSYQPQHF,TGTGCCAGCAGTTTTTCCTATCAGCCCCAGCATTTT
.,TRBV12-5,.,TRBJ1-6,CASGFGQTNSPLHF,TGTGCTAGTGGTTTTGGACAGACCAATTCACCCCTCCACTTT
TRBD1,TRBV5-1,.,TRBJ2-7,CASSLKGQGRGYEQYF,TGCGCCAGCAGCTTGAAGGGACAGGGTAGGGGGTACGAGCAGTACTTC
.,TRBV14,few,TRBJ2-2,CASSQEPAGELFF,TGTGCCAGCAGCCAAGAGCCGGCCGGGGAGCTGTTTTTT
.,TRBV10-1,.,TRBJ1-2,CASSERGGGYTF,TGCGCCAGCAGTGAACGGGGGGGAGGCTACACCTTC
TRBD1,TRBV18,.,TRBJ1-5,CASSQTGEDQPQHF,TGTGCCAGCTCACAGACAGGGGAAGATCAGCCCCAGCATTTT
.,TRBV5-1,.,TRBJ2-5,CASSLVGGQETQYF,TGCGCCAGCAGCTTGGTAGGGGGCCAAGAGACCCAGTACTTC
.,TRBV7-9,few,TRBJ1-2,CASTRSQGNYGYTF,TGTGCCAGCACTCGCTCTCAGGGAAACTATGGCTACACCTTC
TRBD2,TRBV18,few,TRBJ2-3,CASSRSGRGDTQYF,TGTGCCAGCTCACGTTCGGGGAGGGGAGATACGCAGTATTTT
.,TRBV5-1,once,TRBJ2-3,CASSLERIVDTQYF,TGCGCCAGCAGCTTGGAACGTATTGTGGATACGCAGTATTTT
TRBD1,TRBV11-2,.,TRBJ2-7,CASSFGTGGNYEQYF,TGTGCCAGCAGCTTTGGGACAGGGGGCAACTACGAGCAGTACTTC